This is a list of T cell receptor beta chains from one sample in a study of T cell repertoires in cytomegalovirus infection. These receptors' antigens are unknown. Using its own MiXCR run on the reads, TCRdb lists one record per CDR3 protein. This table has 300,000 or so distinct CDR3 sequences, roughly 25% appearing once. This specimen was cultured PBMCs, taken from culture after CMV antigen stimulation. All receptors come from a human donor in good health (CMV status not recorded). Some clones in this sample may be carry-over from other donors' samples. Both conserved end residues are part of each CDR3. A D gene is named only where the DNA matches it firmly. A clone size is listed for some rows: how often the clone was seen (once, few, many), or a class if it is expanded.

v_gene: TRBV6-6
j_gene: TRBJ1-1
d_gene: TRBD1
abundance: NA
len: 16
CDR3aa: CASSAPGTGVGTEAFF
CDR3nt: TGTGCCAGCAGCGCCCCCGGGACAGGGGTTGGCACTGAAGCTTTCTTT

v_gene: TRBV4-2
j_gene: TRBJ2-2
d_gene: NA
abundance: many
len: 13
CDR3aa: CASSQVSTGELFF
CDR3nt: TGTGCCAGCAGCCAAGTCTCTACCGGGGAGCTGTTTTTT

v_gene: TRBV7-2
j_gene: TRBJ2-3
d_gene: TRBD2
abundance: many
len: 22
CDR3aa: CASSSDIAHRTSGRWRTDTQYF
CDR3nt: TGTGCCAGCAGCTCGGATATCGCCCACCGCACTAGCGGGAGGTGGCGTACAGATACGCAGTATTTT

v_gene: TRBV10-3
j_gene: TRBJ1-1
d_gene: TRBD1
abundance: NA
len: 17
CDR3aa: CAISDGTGGFRNTEAFF
CDR3nt: TGTGCCATCAGTGATGGGACAGGGGGGTTTAGGAACACTGAAGCTTTCTTT

v_gene: TRBV7-2
j_gene: TRBJ2-2
d_gene: NA
abundance: few
len: 18
CDR3aa: CASSLSLARAANTGELFF
CDR3nt: TGTGCCAGCAGCTTAAGTCTAGCTAGGGCCGCGAACACCGGGGAGCTGTTTTTT

v_gene: TRBV7-9
j_gene: TRBJ1-5
d_gene: NA
abundance: NA
len: 12
CDR3aa: CASSLIDHPQNF
CDR3nt: TGTGCCAGCAGCTTAATCGATCATCCCCAGAATTTT

v_gene: TRBV5-4
j_gene: TRBJ2-6
d_gene: NA
abundance: NA
len: 16
CDR3aa: CASSQGGASGANVLTF
CDR3nt: TGTGCCAGCAGCCAGGGGGGGGCTTCCGGGGCCAACGTCCTGACTTTC

v_gene: TRBV12-3/TRBV12-4
j_gene: TRBJ2-1
d_gene: TRBD2
abundance: few
len: 16
CDR3aa: CASSALGLSSDNEQFF
CDR3nt: TGTGCCAGCAGTGCCCTGGGACTATCCAGCGACAATGAGCAGTTCTTC

v_gene: TRBV11-2
j_gene: TRBJ1-3
d_gene: NA
abundance: few
len: 15
CDR3aa: CASSSAGLSGNTIYF
CDR3nt: TGTGCCAGCAGCTCGGCAGGGTTGTCTGGAAACACCATATATTTT

v_gene: TRBV2
j_gene: TRBJ2-1
d_gene: NA
abundance: NA
len: 16
CDR3aa: CASSEGASTYYNEQFF
CDR3nt: TGTGCCAGCAGTGAAGGGGCCTCAACTTATTACAATGAGCAGTTCTTC

v_gene: TRBV12-3/TRBV12-4
j_gene: TRBJ1-5
d_gene: NA
abundance: NA
len: 17
CDR3aa: CASSEGWGKENNQPQHF
CDR3nt: TGTGCCAGCAGTGAGGGGTGGGGGAAGGAAAACAATCAGCCCCAGCATTTT

v_gene: TRBV28
j_gene: TRBJ1-1
d_gene: NA
abundance: NA
len: 15
CDR3aa: CASSPGGIRATEAFF
CDR3nt: TGTGCCAGCAGCCCCGGGGGTATCCGCGCGACTGAAGCTTTCTTT

v_gene: TRBV5-6
j_gene: TRBJ2-5
d_gene: NA
abundance: NA
len: 13
CDR3aa: CASNRQIQETQYF
CDR3nt: TGTGCCAGCAACCGACAGATCCAAGAGACCCAGTACTTC

v_gene: TRBV6-5
j_gene: TRBJ2-3
d_gene: NA
abundance: NA
len: 15
CDR3aa: CASRPPGWGTDTQYF
CDR3nt: TGTGCCAGCAGACCCCCAGGGTGGGGCACAGATACGCAGTATTTT

v_gene: TRBV20-1
j_gene: TRBJ2-3
d_gene: TRBD2
abundance: NA
len: 16
CDR3aa: CSARQGTSGFTDTQYF
CDR3nt: TGCAGTGCTAGACAAGGGACTAGCGGGTTCACAGATACGCAGTATTTT

v_gene: TRBV7-6
j_gene: TRBJ2-5
d_gene: TRBD1
abundance: few
len: 15
CDR3aa: CASSVRDRRGETQYF
CDR3nt: TGTGCCAGCAGCGTCCGGGACAGGCGTGGAGAGACCCAGTACTTC

v_gene: TRBV20-1
j_gene: TRBJ2-4
d_gene: NA
abundance: NA
len: 15
CDR3aa: CSATINRGAKNIQYF
CDR3nt: TGCAGTGCTACCATAAATCGGGGGGCCAAAAACATTCAGTACTTC

v_gene: TRBV7-9
j_gene: TRBJ1-6
d_gene: TRBD1
abundance: few
len: 16
CDR3aa: CASSFGDRAHNSPLHF
CDR3nt: TGTGCCAGCAGCTTCGGGGACAGGGCTCATAATTCACCCCTCCACTTT

v_gene: TRBV2
j_gene: TRBJ2-3
d_gene: NA
abundance: few
len: 15
CDR3aa: CASSHPSVLTDTQYF
CDR3nt: TGTGCCAGCAGTCACCCCTCGGTCCTGACAGATACGCAGTATTTT

v_gene: TRBV5-5
j_gene: TRBJ1-1
d_gene: NA
abundance: few
len: 17
CDR3aa: CVSSGVGGARGGTEAFF
CDR3nt: TGTGTCAGCAGCGGCGTGGGGGGCGCTCGGGGTGGCACTGAAGCTTTCTTT

v_gene: TRBV6-1
j_gene: TRBJ2-2
d_gene: TRBD1
abundance: NA
len: 16
CDR3aa: CASSGRQGAYTGELFF
CDR3nt: TGTGCCAGCAGTGGACGACAGGGGGCCTATACCGGGGAGCTGTTTTTT

v_gene: TRBV7-2
j_gene: TRBJ2-7
d_gene: NA
abundance: NA
len: 16
CDR3aa: CASSFFPQSSSYEQYF
CDR3nt: TGTGCCAGCAGCTTTTTCCCCCAAAGCAGCTCCTACGAGCAGTACTTC

v_gene: TRBV7-8
j_gene: TRBJ2-1
d_gene: TRBD2
abundance: NA
len: 16
CDR3aa: CASTVHLAGGYNEQFF
CDR3nt: TGTGCCAGCACCGTCCATTTAGCGGGAGGCTACAATGAGCAGTTCTTC

v_gene: TRBV30
j_gene: TRBJ1-1
d_gene: NA
abundance: few
len: 14
CDR3aa: CAWRKQGGILEAFF
CDR3nt: TGTGCCTGGAGAAAACAGGGAGGGATCCTTGAAGCTTTCTTT

v_gene: TRBV7-2
j_gene: TRBJ2-1
d_gene: TRBD2
abundance: NA
len: 13
CDR3aa: CASTPIGAGVQFF
CDR3nt: TGTGCCAGCACCCCCATTGGAGCGGGAGTTCAGTTCTTC

v_gene: TRBV12-3/TRBV12-4
j_gene: TRBJ1-2
d_gene: NA
abundance: many
len: 15
CDR3aa: CASSLAPPEGLGYTF
CDR3nt: TGTGCCAGCAGTTTAGCGCCTCCAGAGGGTTTAGGCTACACCTTC

v_gene: TRBV30
j_gene: TRBJ1-2
d_gene: NA
abundance: NA
len: 13
CDR3aa: CAWSVTTTSGYTF
CDR3nt: TGTGCCTGGAGTGTTACGACCACATCGGGCTACACCTTC

v_gene: TRBV30
j_gene: TRBJ1-1
d_gene: NA
abundance: NA
len: 16
CDR3aa: CAWSKQGEAGNTEAFF
CDR3nt: TGTGCCTGGAGCAAACAGGGTGAAGCTGGGAACACTGAAGCTTTCTTT

v_gene: TRBV4-3
j_gene: TRBJ2-2
d_gene: TRBD2
abundance: NA
len: 17
CDR3aa: CASSQELAGGPAGELFF
CDR3nt: TGCGCCAGCAGCCAGGAATTAGCGGGAGGGCCGGCCGGGGAGCTGTTTTTT

v_gene: TRBV7-8
j_gene: TRBJ2-7
d_gene: TRBD2
abundance: many
len: 15
CDR3aa: CASSLGAGGPSEQYF
CDR3nt: TGTGCCAGCAGCTTAGGAGCGGGAGGGCCCTCCGAGCAGTACTTC

v_gene: TRBV6-5
j_gene: TRBJ1-1
d_gene: TRBD1
abundance: few
len: 16
CDR3aa: CASSLQGAGRGTEAFF
CDR3nt: TGTGCCAGCAGTTTACAGGGGGCTGGTAGGGGCACTGAAGCTTTCTTT

v_gene: TRBV10-3
j_gene: TRBJ1-2
d_gene: TRBD1
abundance: NA
len: 14
CDR3aa: CAIRLQGQGDGYTF
CDR3nt: TGTGCCATCAGACTACAAGGACAGGGCGATGGCTACACCTTC

v_gene: TRBV29-1
j_gene: TRBJ1-5
d_gene: NA
abundance: once
len: 13
CDR3aa: CSVARGADQPQHF
CDR3nt: TGCAGCGTCGCGAGGGGGGCGGACCAGCCCCAGCATTTT

v_gene: TRBV19
j_gene: TRBJ2-2
d_gene: NA
abundance: NA
len: 14
CDR3aa: CASRQLPNTGELFF
CDR3nt: TGTGCCAGTCGCCAGCTTCCGAACACCGGGGAGCTGTTTTTT

v_gene: TRBV6-6
j_gene: TRBJ1-1
d_gene: TRBD1
abundance: few
len: 19
CDR3aa: CASSYYPTGTGSYGTEAFF
CDR3nt: TGTGCCAGCAGTTATTACCCAACCGGGACAGGGAGTTACGGCACTGAAGCTTTCTTT

v_gene: TRBV7-9
j_gene: TRBJ2-1
d_gene: TRBD2
abundance: NA
len: 14
CDR3aa: CASSLGLAGGAGFF
CDR3nt: TGTGCCAGCAGCTTAGGACTAGCGGGAGGCGCGGGGTTCTTC

v_gene: TRBV7-9
j_gene: TRBJ1-6
d_gene: NA
abundance: NA
len: 14
CDR3aa: CASSDDSGVSPLHF
CDR3nt: TGTGCCAGCAGCGACGATTCAGGGGTCTCACCCCTCCACTTT

v_gene: TRBV6-2/TRBV6-3
j_gene: TRBJ2-1
d_gene: NA
abundance: NA
len: 15
CDR3aa: CASSYSVPPRNEQFF
CDR3nt: TGTGCCAGCAGTTACTCGGTCCCCCCCCGGAATGAGCAGTTCTTC

v_gene: TRBV28
j_gene: TRBJ2-1
d_gene: NA
abundance: NA
len: 17
CDR3aa: CASSKWVGGGDTDEQFF
CDR3nt: TGTGCCAGCAGTAAATGGGTGGGCGGAGGGGATACGGATGAGCAGTTCTTC

v_gene: TRBV6-5
j_gene: TRBJ1-2
d_gene: TRBD1
abundance: few
len: 11
CDR3aa: CASRDRDGYTF
CDR3nt: TGTGCCAGCAGGGACAGGGACGGCTACACCTTC

v_gene: TRBV19
j_gene: TRBJ1-3
d_gene: NA
abundance: many
len: 14
CDR3aa: CASSFNLGRNTIYF
CDR3nt: TGTGCCAGTAGCTTTAACCTTGGCAGAAACACCATATATTTT

v_gene: TRBV29-1
j_gene: TRBJ2-7
d_gene: NA
abundance: NA
len: 11
CDR3aa: CSVVIRAKQYF
CDR3nt: TGCAGCGTCGTTATACGGGCGAAGCAGTACTTC

v_gene: TRBV2
j_gene: TRBJ1-5
d_gene: NA
abundance: NA
len: 14
CDR3aa: CASSPDGGNQPQHF
CDR3nt: TGTGCCAGCAGCCCGGACGGAGGCAATCAGCCCCAGCATTTT

v_gene: TRBV4-2
j_gene: TRBJ2-3
d_gene: NA
abundance: NA
len: 14
CDR3aa: CASSQGLVSDTQYF
CDR3nt: TGTGCCAGCAGCCAAGGACTAGTTTCAGATACGCAGTATTTT

v_gene: TRBV7-2
j_gene: TRBJ2-7
d_gene: TRBD1
abundance: NA
len: 16
CDR3aa: CASSRPWDRNSYEQYF
CDR3nt: TGTGCCAGCAGTCGACCGTGGGACAGGAATTCCTACGAGCAGTACTTC

v_gene: TRBV7-2
j_gene: TRBJ2-1
d_gene: NA
abundance: few
len: 12
CDR3aa: CASSPTPREQFF
CDR3nt: TGTGCCAGCAGCCCCACCCCCCGTGAGCAGTTCTTC

v_gene: TRBV4-3
j_gene: TRBJ2-2
d_gene: NA
abundance: NA
len: 13
CDR3aa: CASSPSQVGELFF
CDR3nt: TGCGCCAGCAGTCCCAGTCAAGTCGGGGAGCTGTTTTTT

v_gene: TRBV12-3/TRBV12-4
j_gene: TRBJ2-5
d_gene: TRBD1
abundance: many
len: 14
CDR3aa: CASSLGTGQETQYF
CDR3nt: TGTGCCAGCAGTTTGGGGACAGGTCAAGAGACCCAGTACTTC

v_gene: TRBV7-2
j_gene: TRBJ1-6
d_gene: TRBD1
abundance: many
len: 14
CDR3aa: CASSLSGTESPLHF
CDR3nt: TGTGCCAGCAGCTTATCCGGGACAGAGTCACCCCTCCACTTT

v_gene: TRBV6-2/TRBV6-3
j_gene: TRBJ2-1
d_gene: NA
abundance: NA
len: 16
CDR3aa: CASSYRAASSYNEQFF
CDR3nt: TGTGCCAGCAGTTACAGGGCAGCCAGCTCCTACAATGAGCAGTTCTTC

v_gene: TRBV6-1
j_gene: TRBJ2-1
d_gene: NA
abundance: few
len: 15
CDR3aa: CASSEGPSSYNEQFF
CDR3nt: TGTGCCAGCAGTGAAGGACCTAGCTCCTACAATGAGCAGTTCTTC

v_gene: TRBV15
j_gene: TRBJ1-3
d_gene: NA
abundance: NA
len: 15
CDR3aa: CATSRDRVLGNTIYF
CDR3nt: TGTGCCACCAGCAGAGATCGGGTTTTAGGAAACACCATATATTTT